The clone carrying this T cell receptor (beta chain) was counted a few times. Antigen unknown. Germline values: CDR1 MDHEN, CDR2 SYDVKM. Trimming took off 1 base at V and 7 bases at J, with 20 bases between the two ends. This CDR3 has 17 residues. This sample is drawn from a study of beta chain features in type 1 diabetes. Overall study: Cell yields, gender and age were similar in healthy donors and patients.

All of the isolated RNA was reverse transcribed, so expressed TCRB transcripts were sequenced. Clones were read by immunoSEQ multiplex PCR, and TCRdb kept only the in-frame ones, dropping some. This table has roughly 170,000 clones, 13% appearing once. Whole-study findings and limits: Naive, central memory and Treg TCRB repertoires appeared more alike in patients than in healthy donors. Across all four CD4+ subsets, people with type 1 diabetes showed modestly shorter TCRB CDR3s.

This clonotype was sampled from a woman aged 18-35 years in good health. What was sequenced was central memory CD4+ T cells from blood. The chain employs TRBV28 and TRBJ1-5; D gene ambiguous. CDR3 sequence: CASSLFRRVGVGQPQHF. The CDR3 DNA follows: TGTGCCAGCAGTTTATTTCGGAGGGTTGGGGTCGGCCAGCCCCAGCATTTT.